This T cell receptor beta chain was obtained from a study of radiation and T cells in renal cell carcinoma. The table came from immunoSEQ multiplex PCR; TCRdb's copy has only in-frame clones and leaves some out. Of tens of thousands of clones listed, 65% to 80% are singletons. Concerning this clone itself: The antigen is unknown.

Study-wide points: In blood, top tumor clones expanded by 2 weeks, shrinking by 4.

Time point noted: baseline pretreatment blood. Treatment noted: 15 Gy SBRT to primary tumor, nephrectomy 4 weeks later. This renal cell carcinoma was of the clear cell type. This CDR3 has 12 residues. Germline CDR1 and CDR2: SQVTM and ANQGSEA. V lost 6 bases to trimming and J lost 8 bases, with 16 bases between them. The source material was blood, sampled from a patient whose treatment included radiotherapy and nephrectomy. V gene TRBV29-1 combines with J gene TRBJ1-2, with a possible D match to TRBD1 (6 bases). This TCR came from a man between 60 and 75 years old with renal cell carcinoma. CDR3 region: CSVTGHPRGYTF. CDR3 nucleotides: TGCAGCGTGACGGGACACCCTAGAGGCTACACCTTC.